The rows below give T cell receptor beta chains drawn from one sample of a study of CD8 T cells in Susac syndrome. TCRdb re-called the immunoSEQ multiplex PCR reads through MiXCR, storing one row per CDR3 protein. The table includes fewer than 150,000 distinct CDR3 sequences, approximately 95% detected once. The source material was CD8+ T cells from PBMCs. All receptors come from a human donor in good health. Both conserved end residues are part of each CDR3. A D gene is named only where the DNA matches it firmly. A row's size may be missing; if present it is once, few, many or a size class.

size: -
D: -
V: TRBV6-5
J: TRBJ1-1
DNA: TGTGCCAGCTGGGGACAAGGGTCAGAAGCTTTCTTT
CDR3: CASWGQGSEAFF

size: -
D: TRBD1
V: TRBV20-1
J: TRBJ2-5
DNA: TGCAGTCTAGGACAGGGTCAAGAGACCCAGTACTTC
CDR3: CSLGQGQETQYF

size: once
D: -
V: TRBV7-9
J: TRBJ2-1
DNA: TGTGCCAGCAGCTTCGGGAGTAACAATGAGCAGTTCTTC
CDR3: CASSFGSNNEQFF

size: -
D: -
V: TRBV30
J: TRBJ1-4
DNA: TGTGCCTGGAGACCAGGGGCGACTAATGAAAAACTGTTTTTT
CDR3: CAWRPGATNEKLFF

size: -
D: TRBD1
V: TRBV4-2
J: TRBJ1-1
DNA: TGTGCCAGCAGCCAAGATATGGACAGGGAGGAAGCTTTCTTT
CDR3: CASSQDMDREEAFF

size: -
D: -
V: TRBV5-6
J: TRBJ2-1
DNA: TGTGCCAGCAGCGAGATCTGGAATGAGCAGTTCTTC
CDR3: CASSEIWNEQFF

size: -
D: -
V: TRBV19
J: TRBJ2-7
DNA: TGTGCCAGTAGTTCGGGACCGAACTACGAGCAGTACTTC
CDR3: CASSSGPNYEQYF

size: once
D: TRBD2
V: TRBV12-3/TRBV12-4
J: TRBJ2-7
DNA: TGTGCCAGCAGTTTTCGGCGGGAGGTTTACGAGCAGTACTTC
CDR3: CASSFRREVYEQYF

size: few
D: -
V: TRBV6-2/TRBV6-3
J: TRBJ1-1
DNA: TGTGCCAGCAGTTTGTCTCCAGGATTGAACACTGAAGCTTTCTTT
CDR3: CASSLSPGLNTEAFF

size: -
D: TRBD2
V: TRBV7-9
J: TRBJ2-1
DNA: TGTGCCAGCAGCTATACTAGCGGGGGGTACAATGAGCAGTTCTTC
CDR3: CASSYTSGGYNEQFF

size: -
D: -
V: TRBV6-2/TRBV6-3
J: TRBJ1-5
DNA: TGTGCCACCGACGGGTGGACCTATAGCAATCAGCCCCAGCATTTT
CDR3: CATDGWTYSNQPQHF

size: -
D: TRBD1
V: TRBV13
J: TRBJ2-7
DNA: TGTGCCAGCAGCCTTCCGGGACAGGGAATCTACGAGCAGTACTTC
CDR3: CASSLPGQGIYEQYF